Below are 32 T cell receptor beta chains sequenced from a single sample in a study of blood T cell repertoires in COVID-19. The data were produced by immunoSEQ multiplex PCR, yet TCRdb's version contains in-frame clones alone and is incomplete. The table shows 200,000 to 300,000 clones, with around nine tenths occurring only once. The sequenced material came from peripheral blood. These receptor sequences come from a man between 25 and 39 years old with active or convalescent COVID-19.

The chain combines TRBV4-3 with TRBJ2-7, with 8 bases identical to TRBD2. V shed 0 bases, J shed 3 bases, and the junction held 7 bases outside the gene matches. Germline CDR1 and CDR2: LGHNA and YSLEER. The CDR3 loop spans 16 amino acids. CDR3 in DNA: TGCGCCAGCAGCCAAGATCTTGGCGGGGGGCTCTACGAGCAGTACTTC. This gives the protein CASSQDLGGGLYEQYF.

The chain has TRBV7-9 and TRBJ2-2, with D possibly matching TRBD1 (6 bases). Trimming cost V 5 bases and J 1 base, with 17 bases left between them. CDR1 is SEHNR, CDR2 FQNEAQ, per germline (reference sequence). This CDR3 is built from 17 residues. The CDR3 is CASSRGTGTLNTGELFF. The DNA for the CDR3 is TGTGCCAGCAGCCGAGGAACCGGGACACTGAACACCGGGGAGCTGTTTTTT.

This chain uses TRBV11-3 with TRBJ2-3, with a tentative D call TRBD2 (6 bases). Trimming stripped 0 bases from V and 1 base from J, with 11 bases between. There are 16 residues in the CDR3. Looked up from germline, CDR1 is SGHNT and CDR2 is YENEEA. The CDR3 region has the DNA TGTGCCAGCAGCTTAGATGGGGCTAGCGGCACAGATACGCAGTATTTT. Its protein is CASSLDGASGTDTQYF.

This rearrangement joins TRBV6-5 to TRBJ1-1; D perhaps matches TRBD1 (6 bases). Germline CDR1 reads MNHEY; CDR2 reads SVGAGI. V lost 7 bases, J lost 1 base, and 13 bases lay in between. This CDR3 has 14 amino acids. Here the CDR3 reads CASTGGAGNTEAFF. The CDR3 DNA follows: TGTGCCAGCACTGGGGGGGCTGGGAACACTGAAGCTTTCTTT.

This clone was found a few times. The rearrangement links TRBV3-1 (or the pseudogene TRBV3-2) to TRBJ1-2, with TRBD1 matching over 11 bases. The ends lost 0 bases at V and 7 bases at J; junction bases unmatched: 1. The CDR3 consists of 14 residues. From germline, CDR1 is LGHDT and CDR2 YNNKEL (reference sequence). CDR3 sequence: CASSQEGQGAGYTF. DNA of the CDR3: TGTGCCAGCAGCCAAGAAGGACAGGGGGCTGGCTACACCTTC.

The rearrangement uses TRBV6-5 and TRBJ2-2; D remains unclear. The CDR3 has 14 residues. The germline CDR1 and CDR2 sequences are MNHEY and SVGAGI. The V end was cut by 0 bases, the J end by 5 bases, with 7 bases between. CDR3 sequence (DNA): TGTGCCAGCAGTTACTCGATCGGGACCGGGGAGCTGTTTTTT. Its translation: CASSYSIGTGELFF.

This sequence joins TRBV19 and TRBJ2-7; D remains ambiguous. Germline CDR1 is LNHDA and CDR2 is SQIVND (reference sequence). V was cut by 6 bases and J by 3 bases, with 6 bases left in between. This CDR3 is built from 11 residues. Here the CDR3 DNA reads TGTGCCAGTAGCCACTACTACGAGCAGTACTTC. It translates to CASSHYYEQYF.

This chain connects TRBV19 to TRBJ1-4; a possible D gene is TRBD1 (5 bases). This CDR3 is built from 15 residues. V was trimmed by 6 bases and J by 4 bases, leaving 15 bases between them. Germline CDR1 LNHDA, CDR2 SQIVND (reference sequence). The CDR3 coding sequence is TGTGCCAGTAGCAAATTGACAGAGCGTAATGAAAAACTGTTTTTT. This codes for CASSKLTERNEKLFF. Supplemented by reference TRBV19 and TRBJ1-4, the full variable domain reads DGGITQSPKYLFRKEGQNVTLSCEQNLNHDAMYWYRQDPGQGLRLIYYSQIVNDFQKGDIAEGYSVSREKKESFPLTVTSAQKNPTAFYLCASSKLTERNEKLFFGSGTQLSVL.

The chain employs TRBV27 and TRBJ2-3; 8 positions match TRBD2. The CDR3 length is 16 residues. Germline assignment: CDR1 MNHEY and CDR2 SMNVEV (reference sequence). With V trimmed by 2 bases and J by 2 bases, 6 bases remained unmatched. The CDR3 coding sequence is TGTGCCAGCAGTTTACTCAGCGGGGGAAACACAGATACGCAGTATTTT. Residues: CASSLLSGGNTDTQYF.

CDR3 loop: CASSLVRQGPTEAFF. CDR3 nucleotides: TGTGCCAGCAGCTTAGTGAGACAGGGGCCCACTGAAGCTTTCTTT. The chain couples TRBV7-8 to TRBJ1-1; 8 positions agree with TRBD1. V was pared by 1 base and J by 4 bases, with 5 bases of the junction left unmatched. Germline V gene data show CDR1 as SGHVS and CDR2 as FQNEAQ. CDR3 length: 15 amino acids.

This sequence joins TRBV4-3 and TRBJ2-1; tentatively, D is TRBD2 (5 bases). From germline, CDR1 is LGHNA and CDR2 YSLEER. The V end was cut by 2 bases, the J end by 6 bases, with 11 bases between. The CDR3 is 14 amino acids. The CDR3 sequence: CASSQSLEGNEQFF. The CDR3, as DNA: TGCGCCAGCAGCCAATCACTAGAGGGCAATGAGCAGTTCTTC.

The rearrangement links TRBV3-1 (or the pseudogene TRBV3-2) to TRBJ1-2; TRBD1 matches at 9 bases. The CDR3 runs 12 residues. J lost 7 bases, V lost 8 bases, and 5 bases had no gene match. Germline CDR1 is LGHDT and CDR2 is YNNKEL (reference sequence). Here the CDR3 reads CASGQGSGGYTF. The DNA of the CDR3 is TGTGCCAGCGGACAGGGGTCGGGTGGCTACACCTTC.

The chain uses TRBV13 and TRBJ2-3; 10 bases line up with TRBD2. After removal of 6 bases from V and 4 bases from J, the junction contained 7 bases not matched to a gene. The CDR3 length is 15 residues. Germline V gene sequence: CDR1 PRHDT, CDR2 FYEKMQ (reference sequence). The CDR3 region has the DNA TGTGCCAGCAGTCAAGCGGGGGGGGAGTCAGATACGCAGTATTTT. This codes for CASSQAGGESDTQYF.

This sequence joins TRBV5-4 and TRBJ1-3, with D unclear. The CDR3 covers 15 residues. V was pared by 0 bases and J by 3 bases, with 10 bases between. Germline CDR1 and CDR2: SGHNT and YYREEE (reference sequence). The CDR3 loop reads CASSLAGDNGNTIYF. The DNA for the CDR3 is TGTGCCAGCAGCTTGGCCGGAGATAATGGAAACACCATATATTTT.

V gene TRBV19 combines with J gene TRBJ2-5, with a tentative D call TRBD2 (6 bases). V dropped 3 bases and J dropped 0 bases, with 8 bases sitting between them. Germline V gene sequence: CDR1 LNHDA, CDR2 SQIVND (reference sequence). The CDR3 has 14 residues. The CDR3: CASSMDYYQETQYF. CDR3 nucleotide sequence: TGTGCCAGTAGTATGGACTACTACCAAGAGACCCAGTACTTC.

V and J are TRBV4-1 and TRBJ2-7, with 7 positions matching TRBD1. V shed 3 bases and J 0 bases; nucleotides not matched to a gene: 5. Germline V gene sequence: CDR1 MGHRA, CDR2 YSYEKL. The CDR3 runs 15 residues. CDR3 coding DNA: TGCGCCAGCAGCCACCGACAGGGCCTCTCCTACGAGCAGTACTTC. Its translation: CASSHRQGLSYEQYF.

The rearrangement joins TRBV7-9 to TRBJ2-7; 10 nucleotides align to TRBD1. J lost 3 bases, V lost 1 base, and 3 bases had no gene match. The CDR3 sequence is 15 residues long. Germline CDR1 SEHNR, CDR2 FQNEAQ (reference sequence). In DNA form, the CDR3 reads TGTGCCAGCAGCTTAGTGGGGACAGGGGTCTACGAGCAGTACTTC. It codes for CASSLVGTGVYEQYF.

In its sample, this clone was seen a few times. CDR3 nucleotides: TGCGCCAGCAGCTTGGTGGCCACTGAAGCTTTCTTT. As protein: CASSLVATEAFF. The chain joins TRBV5-1 to TRBJ1-1; no clear D gene. The V end lost 0 bases, the J end lost 4 bases, and 4 bases lay between the germline ends. Germline loops: CDR1 SGHRS, CDR2 YFSETQ. The CDR3 has 12 amino acids.

The chain's CDR3 is CASSDDRGRNQPQHF. CDR3 in DNA: TGTGCCAGCAGTGACGATAGGGGGCGAAATCAGCCCCAGCATTTT. The chain joins TRBV2 to TRBJ1-5, with 7 bases matching TRBD1. J gave up 4 bases and V 3 bases, and 6 bases lay outside the gene matches. This CDR3 contains 15 residues. In germline, CDR1 is SNHLY, CDR2 FYNNEI.

This clone was found once. The chain uses TRBV18 and TRBJ1-5; 9 bases align to TRBD1. The J segment lost 1 base and the V segment lost 6 bases, leaving 4 bases of the junction unmatched. This CDR3 spans 15 amino acids. The germline CDR1 and CDR2 sequences are KGHSH and LQKENI. CDR3 residues: CASSKQGASNQPQHF. CDR3 DNA sequence: TGTGCCAGCTCCAAACAGGGGGCCAGCAATCAGCCCCAGCATTTT.

The CDR3 nucleotides are TGTGCCAGCAGCCAGGGGGACAGGGTAGGGCAAGAGACCCAGTACTTC. This encodes CASSQGDRVGQETQYF. The chain is built from TRBV4-2 and TRBJ2-5; 9 nucleotides align to TRBD1. From germline, CDR1 is LGHNA and CDR2 YNFKEQ. This CDR3 comprises 16 residues. Trimming took 3 bases from V and 2 from J; bases not matched to a gene: 7.

V gene TRBV7-2 combines with J gene TRBJ2-7; 7 bases are shared with TRBD1. The length of the CDR3 is 15 residues. After removal of 4 bases from V and 6 bases from J, the junction contained 12 bases not matched to a gene. The germline gives CDR1 SGHTA, CDR2 FQGNSA. The CDR3 protein is CASSSQSTGIREQYF. CDR3 coding DNA: TGTGCCAGCAGCTCCCAATCGACAGGGATCCGCGAGCAGTACTTC.

This chain joins TRBV6-5 and TRBJ2-1; 10 nucleotides align to TRBD1. The J segment lost 6 bases and the V segment lost 4 bases, leaving 3 bases of the junction unmatched. Germline V CDR1 and CDR2: MNHEY, SVGAGI. This CDR3 spans 14 amino acids. CDR3 sequence: CASSSWTGGNEQFF. Written as DNA, the CDR3 is TGTGCCAGCAGTTCCTGGACAGGGGGCAATGAGCAGTTCTTC.

The chain is built from TRBV6-5 and TRBJ2-7; possibly TRBD1 for D (6 bases). Germline CDR1 MNHEY, CDR2 SVGAGI. The CDR3 sequence is 14 residues long. The germline V and J ends were trimmed by 5 bases and 5 bases, with 16 bases remaining between them. The CDR3 region is CASSQKLRGHEQYF. The DNA for the CDR3 is TGTGCCAGCAGTCAAAAGCTCAGGGGCCACGAGCAGTACTTC.

V and J are TRBV11-2 and TRBJ1-1; the match to TRBD1 covers 9 bases. The CDR3 loop spans 17 amino acids. Trimming cost V 5 bases and J 1 base; bases outside gene matches: 11. Per the germline V gene, CDR1 is SGHAT and CDR2 is FQNNGV. CDR3 sequence: CASSRDRDFAQNTEAFF. The CDR3 DNA follows: TGTGCCAGCAGCCGGGACAGGGATTTCGCCCAGAACACTGAAGCTTTCTTT.

The rearrangement uses TRBV19 and TRBJ2-1, with 9 positions matching TRBD2. This CDR3 contains 14 residues. The V gene's germline CDR1 is LNHDA and CDR2 SQIVND (reference sequence). Trimming cost V 7 bases and J 5 bases; bases outside gene matches: 6. CDR3 loop: CASISGGSDNEQFF. The CDR3 nucleotides are TGTGCCAGTATAAGCGGGGGGAGCGACAATGAGCAGTTCTTC. Drawing the rest from reference TRBV19 and TRBJ2-1, the complete variable domain is DGGITQSPKYLFRKEGQNVTLSCEQNLNHDAMYWYRQDPGQGLRLIYYSQIVNDFQKGDIAEGYSVSREKKESFPLTVTSAQKNPTAFYLCASISGGSDNEQFFGPGTRLTVL.

V gene TRBV12-3 or TRBV12-4 combines with J gene TRBJ2-1; possibly TRBD1 for D (6 bases). The V gene lost 2 bases and the J gene lost 8 bases, with 10 bases spanning the gap. This CDR3 spans 13 amino acids. In nucleotides, the CDR3 is TGTGCCAGCAGTTTAAAGGGGGTCGATGAGCAGTTCTTC. Protein: CASSLKGVDEQFF.

The CDR3 nucleotides are TGTGCCAGCAGCTTTAGAGAGAACACTGAAGCTTTCTTT. Its protein product is CASSFRENTEAFF. The chain carries TRBV7-8 and TRBJ1-1; D not resolved. CDR3 size: 13 residues. Germline V gene data show CDR1 as SGHVS and CDR2 as FQNEAQ. V was cut by 3 bases and J by 1 base, with 6 bases left in between.

The chain uses TRBV10-2 and TRBJ1-1; 7 positions match TRBD1. CDR3 length: 12 residues. Germline CDR1 and CDR2: WSHSY and SAAADI. V lost 7 bases to trimming and J lost 4 bases; unmatched junction nucleotides: 3. The CDR3 DNA reads TGCGCCAGCATGTCAGGGGGCACTGAAGCTTTCTTT. It specifies CASMSGGTEAFF.

On this clone itself: A read error may produce the germline difference seen at one junction end. V and J are TRBV2 and TRBJ1-1, with 8 nucleotides matching TRBD1. Germline V gives CDR1 SNHLY, CDR2 FYNNEI. This CDR3 spans 13 amino acids. The CDR3 spells CASRSPGQEKRCF. For the CDR3, the DNA is TGTGCCAGCAGGTCTCCGGGACAGGAGAAGCGGTGCTTT.

The chain recombines TRBV6-5 with TRBJ2-7; TRBD1 aligns across 9 bases. J was trimmed by 4 bases and V by 6 bases; bases with no gene match: 7. The CDR3 extends over 14 amino acids. CDR1 is MNHEY, CDR2 SVGAGI, per germline. This chain's CDR3 is CASRQTGGPYEQYF. In DNA form, the CDR3 reads TGTGCCAGCAGACAGACAGGGGGGCCTTACGAGCAGTACTTC.

In nucleotides, the CDR3 is TGTGCCAGCAGCCGGGGGACAGGGGCGCACGGCTACACCTTC. Its translation: CASSRGTGAHGYTF. The chain uses TRBV7-9 and TRBJ1-2, with 10 positions matching TRBD1. This CDR3 comprises 14 residues. Trimming took 5 bases from V and 8 from J; bases not matched to a gene: 8. Germline V gene data show CDR1 as SEHNR and CDR2 as FQNEAQ (reference sequence).